This TCR beta chain was profiled in a study of blood T cell repertoires in COVID-19. Profiling relied on immunoSEQ multiplex PCR, and the TCRdb table lists in-frame clones only, not all of them. Among 13,000 or so clones, nearly 90% were seen once, and the ten largest hold 2.6%. The CDR3 loop spans 15 amino acids. CDR1 is SGHTA, CDR2 FQGNSA, per germline. Trimming at V came to 5 bases and at J to 1 base, leaving 5 bases not matched to a gene. The TCR originated in a human donor in a cohort sampled during active COVID-19. Sequences were obtained from peripheral blood. This chain uses TRBV7-2 with TRBJ1-5; TRBD1 aligns across 7 bases. Here the CDR3 reads CASSPGQTSNQPQHF. CDR3 bases: TGTGCCAGCAGCCCGGGACAGACAAGCAATCAGCCCCAGCATTTT.